Given below is one T cell receptor beta chain in context. As yet, its antigen is unknown. This sample was included in a study of cytomegalovirus exposure and HLA in healthy donors. Study conclusions and caveats: Indistinguishability led to the exclusion of some V segments, TRBV6-2 and TRBV6-3 included. It was 164 TCR beta chains that were listed as cytomegalovirus-associated.

Vbeta (60) and Jbeta (13) primers were used in the PCR. Libraries were prepared by immunoSEQ multiplex PCR; TCRdb keeps only in-frame clonotypes and omits some of them. The data hold 150,000 to 180,000 clones, with under 85% observed a single time. The germline V gene has CDR1 LNHDA and CDR2 SQIVND (reference sequence). V was pared by 4 bases and J by 2 bases, with 21 bases between. The CDR3 extends over 18 amino acids. The source material was PBMCs. The sequence derives from a man aged 18 to 35 in good health and CMV-seronegative. The rearrangement links TRBV19 to TRBJ2-1, with D possibly TRBD2 on 6 matching bases. CDR3 DNA: TGTGCCAGTAGTACCTCACCGCGGGGCCCGCGGCCCTACAATGAGCAGTTCTTC. It specifies CASSTSPRGPRPYNEQFF.